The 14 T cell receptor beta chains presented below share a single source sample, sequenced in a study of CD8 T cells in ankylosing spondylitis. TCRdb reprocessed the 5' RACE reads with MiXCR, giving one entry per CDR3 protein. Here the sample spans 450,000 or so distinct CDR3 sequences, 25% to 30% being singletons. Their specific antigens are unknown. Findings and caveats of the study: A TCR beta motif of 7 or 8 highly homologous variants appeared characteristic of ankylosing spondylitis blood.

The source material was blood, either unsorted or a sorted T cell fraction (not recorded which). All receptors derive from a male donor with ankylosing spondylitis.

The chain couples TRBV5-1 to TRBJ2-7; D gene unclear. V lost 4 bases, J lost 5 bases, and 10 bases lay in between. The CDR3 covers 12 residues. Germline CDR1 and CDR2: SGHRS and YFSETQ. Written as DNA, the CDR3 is TGCGCCAGCAGCCGCGACGGTCACGAGCAGTACGTC. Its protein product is CASSRDGHEQYV.

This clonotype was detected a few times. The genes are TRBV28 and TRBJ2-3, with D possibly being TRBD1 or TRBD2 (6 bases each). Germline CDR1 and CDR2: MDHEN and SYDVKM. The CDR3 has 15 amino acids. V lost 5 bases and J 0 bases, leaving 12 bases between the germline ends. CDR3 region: CASSPPGASTDTQYF. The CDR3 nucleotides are TGTGCCAGCAGTCCTCCGGGGGCTAGCACAGATACGCAGTATTTT.

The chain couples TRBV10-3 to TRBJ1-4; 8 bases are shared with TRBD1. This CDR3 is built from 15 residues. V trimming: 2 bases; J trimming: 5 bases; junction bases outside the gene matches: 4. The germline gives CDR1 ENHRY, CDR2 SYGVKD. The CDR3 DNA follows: TGTGCCATCAGTGAGACGGACAGGGAGAATGAAAAACTGTTTTTT. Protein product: CAISETDRENEKLFF.

This CDR3 reads CSVRGLAGGSSYNEQFF. The CDR3 coding sequence is TGCAGCGTGAGAGGACTAGCGGGAGGGAGCTCCTACAATGAGCAGTTCTTC. The chain has TRBV29-1 and TRBJ2-1, with 15 bases that match TRBD2. The CDR3 is 17 amino acids. With 6 bases clipped from V and 0 bases from J, the junction kept 6 bases outside the gene matches. CDR1 is SQVTM, CDR2 ANQGSEA, per germline.

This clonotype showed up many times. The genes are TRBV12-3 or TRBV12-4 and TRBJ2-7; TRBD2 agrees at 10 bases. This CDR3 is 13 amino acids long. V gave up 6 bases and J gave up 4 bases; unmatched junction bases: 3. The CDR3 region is CASSLTSGYEQYV. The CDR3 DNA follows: TGTGCCAGCAGCCTGACTAGCGGGTACGAGCAGTACGTC.

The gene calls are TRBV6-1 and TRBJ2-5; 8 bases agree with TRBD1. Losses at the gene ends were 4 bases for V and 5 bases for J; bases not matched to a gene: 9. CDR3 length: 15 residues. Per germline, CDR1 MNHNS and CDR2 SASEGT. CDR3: CASSVTGGYGETQYF. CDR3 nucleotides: TGTGCCAGCAGTGTTACAGGGGGTTATGGGGAGACCCAGTACTTC.

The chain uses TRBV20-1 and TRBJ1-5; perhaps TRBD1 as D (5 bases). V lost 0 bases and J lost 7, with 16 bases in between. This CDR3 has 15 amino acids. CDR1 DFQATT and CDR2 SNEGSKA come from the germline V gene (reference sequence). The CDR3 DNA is TGCAGTGCTAGAGATATTGGAGGGGAAGGACAGCCCCAGCATTTT. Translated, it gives CSARDIGGEGQPQHF.

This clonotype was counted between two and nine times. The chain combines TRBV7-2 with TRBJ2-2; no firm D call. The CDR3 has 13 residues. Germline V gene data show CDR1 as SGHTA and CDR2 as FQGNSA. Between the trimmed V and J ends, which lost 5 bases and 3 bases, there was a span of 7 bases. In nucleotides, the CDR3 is TGTGCCAGCAGCCCTGGGTACACCGGGGAGCTGTTTTTT. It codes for CASSPGYTGELFF. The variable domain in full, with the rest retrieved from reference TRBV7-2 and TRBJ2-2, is GAGVSQSPSNKVTEKGKDVELRCDPISGHTALYWYRQSLGQGLEFLIYFQGNSAPDKSGLPSDRFSAERTGGSVSTLTIQRTQQEDSAVYLCASSPGYTGELFFGEGSRLTVL.

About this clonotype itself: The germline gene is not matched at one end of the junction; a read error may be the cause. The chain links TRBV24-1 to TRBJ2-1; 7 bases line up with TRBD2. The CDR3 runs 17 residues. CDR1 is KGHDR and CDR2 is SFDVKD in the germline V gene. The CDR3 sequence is CATSDRMTSRMYIEQFF. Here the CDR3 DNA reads TGTGCCACCAGTGACCGAATGACTAGCCGGATGTACATTGAGCAGTTCTTC.

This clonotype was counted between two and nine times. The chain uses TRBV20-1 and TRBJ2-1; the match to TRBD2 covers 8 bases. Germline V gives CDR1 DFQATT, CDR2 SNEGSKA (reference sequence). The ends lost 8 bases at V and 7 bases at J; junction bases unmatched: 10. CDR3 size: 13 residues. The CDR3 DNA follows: TGCAGTTCAGAAATGACGGGGGGGAATGAGCAGTTCTTC. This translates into CSSEMTGGNEQFF.

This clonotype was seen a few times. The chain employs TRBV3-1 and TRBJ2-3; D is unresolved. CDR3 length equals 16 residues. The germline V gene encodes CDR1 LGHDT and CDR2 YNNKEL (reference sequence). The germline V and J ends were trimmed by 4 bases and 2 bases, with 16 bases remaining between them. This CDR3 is CASSLAVSGFTDTQYF. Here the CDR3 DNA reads TGTGCCAGCAGCCTCGCAGTTTCAGGATTCACAGATACGCAGTATTTT.

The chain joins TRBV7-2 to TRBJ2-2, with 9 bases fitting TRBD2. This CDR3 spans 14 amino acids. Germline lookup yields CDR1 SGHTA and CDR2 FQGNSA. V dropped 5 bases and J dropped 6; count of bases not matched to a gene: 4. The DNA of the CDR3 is TGTGCCAGCAGCGTCCAGCGGGAGGCCGGGGAGCTGTTTTTT. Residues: CASSVQREAGELFF.

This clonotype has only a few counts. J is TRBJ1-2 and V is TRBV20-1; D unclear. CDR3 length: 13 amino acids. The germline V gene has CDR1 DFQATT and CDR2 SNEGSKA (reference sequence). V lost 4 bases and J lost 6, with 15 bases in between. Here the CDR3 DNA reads TGCAGTGCTACCAACAGCCGTTCGGATGGCTACACCTTC. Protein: CSATNSRSDGYTF.

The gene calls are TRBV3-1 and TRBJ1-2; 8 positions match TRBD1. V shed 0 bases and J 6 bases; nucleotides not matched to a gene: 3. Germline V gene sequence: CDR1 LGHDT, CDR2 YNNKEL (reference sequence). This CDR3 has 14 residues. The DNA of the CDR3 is TGTGCCAGCAGCCAAGATAGACAGGGGAATGGCTACACCTTC. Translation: CASSQDRQGNGYTF.